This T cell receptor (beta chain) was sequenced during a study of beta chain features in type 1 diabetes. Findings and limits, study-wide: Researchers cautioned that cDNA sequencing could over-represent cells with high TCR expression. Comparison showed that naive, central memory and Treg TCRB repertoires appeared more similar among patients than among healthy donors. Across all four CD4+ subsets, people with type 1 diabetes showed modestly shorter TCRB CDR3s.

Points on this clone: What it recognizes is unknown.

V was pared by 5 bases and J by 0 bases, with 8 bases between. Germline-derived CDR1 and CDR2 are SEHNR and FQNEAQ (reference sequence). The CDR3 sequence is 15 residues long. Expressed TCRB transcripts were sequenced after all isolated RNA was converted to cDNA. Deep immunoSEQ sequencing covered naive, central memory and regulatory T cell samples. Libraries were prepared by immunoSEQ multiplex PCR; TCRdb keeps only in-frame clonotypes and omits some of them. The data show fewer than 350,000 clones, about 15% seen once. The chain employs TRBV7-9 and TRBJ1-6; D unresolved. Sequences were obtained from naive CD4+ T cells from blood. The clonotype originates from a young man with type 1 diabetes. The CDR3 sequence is CASSLGSSYNSPLHF. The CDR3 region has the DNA TGTGCCAGCAGCCTGGGGAGCTCCTATAATTCACCCCTCCACTTT.